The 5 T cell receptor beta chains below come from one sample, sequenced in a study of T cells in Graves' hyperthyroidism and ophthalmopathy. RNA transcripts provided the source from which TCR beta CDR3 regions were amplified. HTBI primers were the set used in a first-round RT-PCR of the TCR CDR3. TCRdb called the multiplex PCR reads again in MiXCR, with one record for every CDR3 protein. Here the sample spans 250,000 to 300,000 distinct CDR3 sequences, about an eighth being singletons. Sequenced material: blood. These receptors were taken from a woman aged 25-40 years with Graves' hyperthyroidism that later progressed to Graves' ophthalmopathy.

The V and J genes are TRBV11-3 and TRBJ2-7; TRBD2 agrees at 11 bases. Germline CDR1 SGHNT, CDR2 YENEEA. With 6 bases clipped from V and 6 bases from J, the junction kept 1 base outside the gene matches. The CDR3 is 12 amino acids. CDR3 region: CASSGTSGEQYF. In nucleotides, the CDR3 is TGTGCCAGCAGTGGGACTAGCGGCGAGCAGTACTTC.

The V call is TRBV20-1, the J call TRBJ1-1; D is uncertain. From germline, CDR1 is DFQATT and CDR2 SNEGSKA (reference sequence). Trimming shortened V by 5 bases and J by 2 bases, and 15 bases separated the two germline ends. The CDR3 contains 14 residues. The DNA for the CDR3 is TGCAGTGCTGAAGGGCGGAAAGACAACACTGAAGCTTTCTTT. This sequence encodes CSAEGRKDNTEAFF.

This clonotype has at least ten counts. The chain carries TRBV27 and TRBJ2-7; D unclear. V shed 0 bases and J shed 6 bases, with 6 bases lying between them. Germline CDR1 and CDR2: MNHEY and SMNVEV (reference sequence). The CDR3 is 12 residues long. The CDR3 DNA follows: TGTGCCAGCAGTTTATCGGGGTCCGAGCAGTACTTC. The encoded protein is CASSLSGSEQYF.

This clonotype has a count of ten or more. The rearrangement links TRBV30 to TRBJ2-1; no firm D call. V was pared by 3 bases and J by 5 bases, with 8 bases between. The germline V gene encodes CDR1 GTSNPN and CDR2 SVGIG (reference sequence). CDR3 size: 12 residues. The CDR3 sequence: CAWSPLNNEQFF. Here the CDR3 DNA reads TGTGCCTGGAGCCCTTTAAACAATGAGCAGTTCTTC.

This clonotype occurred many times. The CDR3 reads CASSIWNEQFF. The DNA of the CDR3 is TGTGCCAGTAGTATCTGGAATGAGCAGTTCTTC. The chain employs TRBV19 and TRBJ2-1; D gene uncertain. The V and J ends lost 3 bases and 7 bases respectively, with 4 bases between them. CDR3 length: 11 amino acids. Germline values: CDR1 LNHDA, CDR2 SQIVND (reference sequence).